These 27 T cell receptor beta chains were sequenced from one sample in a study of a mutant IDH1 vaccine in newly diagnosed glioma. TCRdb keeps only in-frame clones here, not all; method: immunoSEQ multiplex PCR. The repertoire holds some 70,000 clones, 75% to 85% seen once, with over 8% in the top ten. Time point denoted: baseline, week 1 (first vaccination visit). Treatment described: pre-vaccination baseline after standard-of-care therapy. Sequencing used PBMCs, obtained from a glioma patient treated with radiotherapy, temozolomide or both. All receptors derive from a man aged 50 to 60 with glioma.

CDR3 region: CSFGGDSYEQYF. The DNA of the CDR3 is TGCAGCTTTGGGGGAGATTCCTACGAGCAGTACTTC. V usage is TRBV29-1 and J usage is TRBJ2-7; perhaps D is TRBD1 or TRBD2 (5 bases each). CDR1 SQVTM and CDR2 ANQGSEA come from the germline V gene. V was clipped by 8 bases and J by 1 base, with 12 bases between them. The CDR3 length is 12 residues.

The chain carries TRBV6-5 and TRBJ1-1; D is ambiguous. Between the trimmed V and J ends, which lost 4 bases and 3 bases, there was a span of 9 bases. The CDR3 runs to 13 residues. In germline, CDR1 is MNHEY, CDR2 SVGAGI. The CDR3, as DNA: TGTGCCAGCAGTTCCCCCCGGGACACTGAAGCTTTCTTT. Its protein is CASSSPRDTEAFF.

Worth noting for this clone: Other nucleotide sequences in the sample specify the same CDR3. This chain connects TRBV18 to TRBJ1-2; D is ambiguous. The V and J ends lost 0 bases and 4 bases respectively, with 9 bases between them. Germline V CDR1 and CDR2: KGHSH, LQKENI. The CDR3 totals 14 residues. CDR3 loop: CASSPPSSGYGYTF. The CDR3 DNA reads TGTGCCAGCTCACCACCTTCGTCGGGCTATGGCTACACCTTC.

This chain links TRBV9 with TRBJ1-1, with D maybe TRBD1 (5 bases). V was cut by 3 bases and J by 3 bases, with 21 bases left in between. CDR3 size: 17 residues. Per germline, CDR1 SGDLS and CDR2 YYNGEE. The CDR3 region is CASSADAKAGWDTEAFF. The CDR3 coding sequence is TGTGCCAGCAGCGCAGACGCAAAGGCAGGGTGGGACACTGAAGCTTTCTTT.

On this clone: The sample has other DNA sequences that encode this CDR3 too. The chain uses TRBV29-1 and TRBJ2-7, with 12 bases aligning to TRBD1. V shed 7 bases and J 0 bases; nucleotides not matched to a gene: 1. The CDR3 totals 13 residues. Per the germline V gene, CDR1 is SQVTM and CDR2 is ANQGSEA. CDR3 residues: CSAGQGASYEQYF. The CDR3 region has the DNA TGCAGCGCGGGACAGGGGGCCTCCTACGAGCAGTACTTC.

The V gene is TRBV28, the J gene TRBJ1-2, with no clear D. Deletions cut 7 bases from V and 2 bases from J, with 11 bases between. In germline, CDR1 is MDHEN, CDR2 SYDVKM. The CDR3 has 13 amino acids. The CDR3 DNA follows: TGTGCCAGCACACCGGCTAAAAACTATGGCTACACCTTC. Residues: CASTPAKNYGYTF.

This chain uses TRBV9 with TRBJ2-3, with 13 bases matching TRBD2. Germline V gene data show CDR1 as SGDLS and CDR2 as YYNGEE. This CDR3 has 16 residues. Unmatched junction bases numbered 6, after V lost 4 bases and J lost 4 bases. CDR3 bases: TGTGCCAGCAGCCCTAAACTAGCGGGGGGGCCAGATACGCAGTATTTT. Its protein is CASSPKLAGGPDTQYF.

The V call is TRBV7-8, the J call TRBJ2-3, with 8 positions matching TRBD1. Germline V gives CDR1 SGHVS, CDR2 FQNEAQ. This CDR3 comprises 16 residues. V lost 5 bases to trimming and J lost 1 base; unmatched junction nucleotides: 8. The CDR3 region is CASSTLTGGGTDTQYF. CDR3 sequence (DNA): TGTGCCAGCAGCACGTTAACAGGGGGAGGCACAGATACGCAGTATTTT.

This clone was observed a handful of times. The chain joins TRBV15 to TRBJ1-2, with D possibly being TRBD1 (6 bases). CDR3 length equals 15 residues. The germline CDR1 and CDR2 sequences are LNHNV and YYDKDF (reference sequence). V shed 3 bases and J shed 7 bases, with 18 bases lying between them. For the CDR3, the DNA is TGTGCCACCAGCAGGGACAGCCCCTCGGGGGTTGGCTACACCTTC. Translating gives CATSRDSPSGVGYTF.

In nucleotides, the CDR3 is TGTGCCAGCAGCGTAGGCCCCAGGGGTGGAGGCTACACCTTC. This sequence encodes CASSVGPRGGGYTF. This chain links TRBV9 with TRBJ1-2; the D gene is possibly TRBD1 (6 bases). Deletions cut 0 bases from V and 8 bases from J, with 14 bases between. The CDR3 is 14 amino acids. Germline lookup yields CDR1 SGDLS and CDR2 YYNGEE.

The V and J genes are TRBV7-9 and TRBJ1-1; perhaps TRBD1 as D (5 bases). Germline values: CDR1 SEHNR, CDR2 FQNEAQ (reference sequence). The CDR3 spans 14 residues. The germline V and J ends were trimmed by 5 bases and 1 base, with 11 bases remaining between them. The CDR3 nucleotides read TGTGCCAGCAGCACGGGACGGTCGAACACTGAAGCTTTCTTT. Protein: CASSTGRSNTEAFF.

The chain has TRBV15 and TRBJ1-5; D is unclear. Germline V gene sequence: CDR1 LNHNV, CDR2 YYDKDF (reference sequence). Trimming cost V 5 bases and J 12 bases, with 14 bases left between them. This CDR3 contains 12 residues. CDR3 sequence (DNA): TGTGCCACCAGCCAACCCTCGTGGGTCCAGCATTTT. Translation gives CATSQPSWVQHF. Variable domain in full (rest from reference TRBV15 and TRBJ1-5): DAMVIQNPRYQVTQFGKPVTLSCSQTLNHNVMYWYQQKSSQAPKLLFHYYDKDFNNEADTPDNFQSRRPNTSFCFLDIRSPGLGDTAMYLCATSQPSWVQHFGDGTRLSIL.

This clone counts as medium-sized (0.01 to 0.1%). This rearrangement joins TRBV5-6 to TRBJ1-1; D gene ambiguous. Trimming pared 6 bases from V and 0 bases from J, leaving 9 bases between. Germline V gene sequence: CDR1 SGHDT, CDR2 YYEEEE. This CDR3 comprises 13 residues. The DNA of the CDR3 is TGTGCCAGCACCTCCCCCTTGAACACTGAAGCTTTCTTT. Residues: CASTSPLNTEAFF.

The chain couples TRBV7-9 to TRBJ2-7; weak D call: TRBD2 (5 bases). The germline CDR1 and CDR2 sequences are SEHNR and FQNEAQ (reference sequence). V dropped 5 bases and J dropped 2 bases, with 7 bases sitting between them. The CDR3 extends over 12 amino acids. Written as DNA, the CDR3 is TGTGCCAGCAGCCGGGAACCCTACGAGCAGTACTTC. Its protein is CASSREPYEQYF.

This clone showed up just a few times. DNA of the CDR3: TGTGCCAGCAGCCAAGGGGACAGGGAGGACACTGAAGCTTTCTTT. This gives the protein CASSQGDREDTEAFF. The V and J genes are TRBV4-2 and TRBJ1-1; 9 bases agree with TRBD1. J gave up 3 bases and V 1 base, and 3 bases lay outside the gene matches. The germline V gene encodes CDR1 LGHNA and CDR2 YNFKEQ. The CDR3 has 15 amino acids.

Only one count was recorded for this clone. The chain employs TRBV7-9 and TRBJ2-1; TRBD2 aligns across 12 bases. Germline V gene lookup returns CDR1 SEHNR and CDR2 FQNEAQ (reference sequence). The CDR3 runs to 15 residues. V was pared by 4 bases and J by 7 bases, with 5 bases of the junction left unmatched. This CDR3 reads CASSSLAGGRNEQFF. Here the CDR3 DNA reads TGTGCCAGCAGCTCACTAGCGGGGGGACGGAATGAGCAGTTCTTC.

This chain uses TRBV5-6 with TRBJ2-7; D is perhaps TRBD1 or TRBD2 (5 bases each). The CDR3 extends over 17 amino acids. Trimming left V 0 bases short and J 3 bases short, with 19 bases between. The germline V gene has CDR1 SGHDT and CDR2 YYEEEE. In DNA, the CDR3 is TGTGCCAGCAGCTTGGCTCGGGGTCAGGGATGGGTCTACGAGCAGTACTTC. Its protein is CASSLARGQGWVYEQYF. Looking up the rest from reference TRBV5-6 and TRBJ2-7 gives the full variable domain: DAGVTQSPTHLIKTRGQQVTLRCSPKSGHDTVSWYQQALGQGPQFIFQYYEEEERQRGNFPDRFSGHQFPNYSSELNVNALLLGDSALYLCASSLARGQGWVYEQYFGPGTRLTVT.

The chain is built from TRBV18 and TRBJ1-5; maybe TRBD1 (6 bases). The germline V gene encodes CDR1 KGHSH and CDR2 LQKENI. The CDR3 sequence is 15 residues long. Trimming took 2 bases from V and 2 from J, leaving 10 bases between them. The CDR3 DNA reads TGTGCCAGCTCACCAGGGGGGGCGGGCAATCAGCCCCAGCATTTT. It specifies CASSPGGAGNQPQHF. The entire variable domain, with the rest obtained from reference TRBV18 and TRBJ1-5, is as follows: NAGVMQNPRHLVRRRGQEARLRCSPMKGHSHVYWYRQLPEEGLKFMVYLQKENIIDESGMPKERFSAEFPKEGPSILRIQQVVRGDSAAYFCASSPGGAGNQPQHFGDGTRLSIL.

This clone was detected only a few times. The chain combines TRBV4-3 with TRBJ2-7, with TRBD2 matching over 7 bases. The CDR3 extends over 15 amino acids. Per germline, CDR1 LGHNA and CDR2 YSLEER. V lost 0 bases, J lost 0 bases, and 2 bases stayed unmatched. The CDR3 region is CASSQDTSDSYEQYF. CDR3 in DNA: TGCGCCAGCAGCCAAGATACTAGCGACTCCTACGAGCAGTACTTC.

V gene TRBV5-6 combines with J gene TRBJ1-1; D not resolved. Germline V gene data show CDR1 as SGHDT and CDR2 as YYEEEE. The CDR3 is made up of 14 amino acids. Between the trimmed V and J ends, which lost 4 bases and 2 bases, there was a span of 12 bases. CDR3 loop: CASSPDWYNTEAFF. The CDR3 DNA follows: TGTGCCAGCAGCCCGGACTGGTATAACACTGAAGCTTTCTTT.

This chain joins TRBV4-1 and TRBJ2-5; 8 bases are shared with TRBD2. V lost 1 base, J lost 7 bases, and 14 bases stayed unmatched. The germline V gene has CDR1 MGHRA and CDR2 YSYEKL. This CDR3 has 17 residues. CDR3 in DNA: TGCGCCAGCAGCCAAGTAGGCGAGGGGCTAGCGGGTGGGACCCAGTACTTC. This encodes CASSQVGEGLAGGTQYF.

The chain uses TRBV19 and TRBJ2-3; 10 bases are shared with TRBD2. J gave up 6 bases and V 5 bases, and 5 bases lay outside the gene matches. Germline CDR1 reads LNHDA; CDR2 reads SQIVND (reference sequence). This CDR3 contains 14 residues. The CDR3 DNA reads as TGTGCCAGTAGTGAGCTAGCGGGGGCGGATACGCAGTATTTT. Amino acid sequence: CASSELAGADTQYF. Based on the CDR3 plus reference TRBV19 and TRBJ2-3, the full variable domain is DGGITQSPKYLFRKEGQNVTLSCEQNLNHDAMYWYRQDPGQGLRLIYYSQIVNDFQKGDIAEGYSVSREKKESFPLTVTSAQKNPTAFYLCASSELAGADTQYFGPGTRLTVL.

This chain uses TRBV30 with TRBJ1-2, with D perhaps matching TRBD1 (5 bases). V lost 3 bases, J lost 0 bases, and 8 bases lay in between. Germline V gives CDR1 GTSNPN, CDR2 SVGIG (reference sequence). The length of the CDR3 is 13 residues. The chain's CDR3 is CAWRRQTNYGYTF. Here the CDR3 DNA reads TGTGCCTGGAGGAGACAGACTAACTATGGCTACACCTTC.

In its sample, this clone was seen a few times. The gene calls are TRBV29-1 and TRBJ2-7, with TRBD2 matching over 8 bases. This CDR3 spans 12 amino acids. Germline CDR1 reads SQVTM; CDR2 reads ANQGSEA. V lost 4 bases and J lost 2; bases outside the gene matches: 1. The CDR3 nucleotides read TGCAGCGTTGGACTAGCGACCTACGAGCAGTACTTC. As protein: CSVGLATYEQYF.

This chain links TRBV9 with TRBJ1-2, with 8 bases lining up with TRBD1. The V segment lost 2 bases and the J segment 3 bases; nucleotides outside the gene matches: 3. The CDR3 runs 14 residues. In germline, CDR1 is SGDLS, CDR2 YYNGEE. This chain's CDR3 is CASSVTGEDYGYTF. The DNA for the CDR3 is TGTGCCAGCAGCGTGACAGGGGAGGACTATGGCTACACCTTC. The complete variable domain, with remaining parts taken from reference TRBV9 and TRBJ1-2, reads DSGVTQTPKHLITATGQRVTLRCSPRSGDLSVYWYQQSLDQGLQFLIQYYNGEERAKGNILERFSAQQFPDLHSELNLSSLELGDSALYFCASSVTGEDYGYTFGSGTRLTVV.

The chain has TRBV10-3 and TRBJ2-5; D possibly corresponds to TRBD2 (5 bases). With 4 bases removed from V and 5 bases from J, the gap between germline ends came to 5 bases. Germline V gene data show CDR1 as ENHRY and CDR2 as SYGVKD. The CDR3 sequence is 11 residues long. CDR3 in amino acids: CAISAGETQYF. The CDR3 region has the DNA TGTGCCATCAGTGCGGGGGAGACCCAGTACTTC.

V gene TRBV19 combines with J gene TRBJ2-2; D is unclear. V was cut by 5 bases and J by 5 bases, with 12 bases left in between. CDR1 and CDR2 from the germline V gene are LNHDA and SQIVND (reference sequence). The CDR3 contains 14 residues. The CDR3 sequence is CASSEVRSTGELFF. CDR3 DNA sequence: TGTGCCAGTAGTGAAGTACGTTCGACCGGGGAGCTGTTTTTT.